The 29 T cell receptor beta chains listed next were all sequenced from one sample in a study of siplizumab effects on memory and regulatory T cells. Which antigens these TCRs recognize remains unknown. Using immunoSEQ multiplex PCR, the repertoire was profiled, and TCRdb retains in-frame clones only, with some absent. The sample holds 10,000 or so clones, roughly half seen once. A 37°C coculture lasting 6 to 7 days was applied to the mixed lymphocyte reaction cells. Input material: CFSE-low (dividing) CD8+ T cells sorted from an allogeneic mixed lymphocyte reaction. The receptors here all came from a human donor in good health; the cells came from an allogeneic mixed lymphocyte reaction. Some clones in this sample may be carry-over from other donors' samples.

CDR3 sequence: CASSPDSSSYNEQFF. The DNA of the CDR3 is TGTGCCAGCAGCCCAGACAGCAGCTCCTACAATGAGCAGTTCTTC. The chain carries TRBV11-3 and TRBJ2-1, with a weak D call TRBD1 (5 bases). Germline V gene data show CDR1 as SGHNT and CDR2 as YENEEA. V was pared by 5 bases and J by 0 bases, with 11 bases between. The CDR3 consists of 15 residues.

J is TRBJ2-7 and V is TRBV4-1; 7 bases match TRBD1. J lost 3 bases, V lost 3 bases, and 14 bases had no gene match. CDR1 is MGHRA and CDR2 is YSYEKL in the germline V gene. CDR3 length: 17 residues. The CDR3 DNA follows: TGCGCCAGCAGCCAGATTGACCTACCGGGACAGTTCTACGAGCAGTACTTC. As protein: CASSQIDLPGQFYEQYF.

In DNA, the CDR3 is TGTGCCAGCAGCTCTCTCCCTAGCGGGGGACCCTACGAGCAGTACTTC. Amino acids: CASSSLPSGGPYEQYF. The chain joins TRBV11-2 to TRBJ2-7; 10 bases are a match to TRBD2. V lost 4 bases, J lost 2 bases, and 8 bases stayed unmatched. The germline gives CDR1 SGHAT, CDR2 FQNNGV. This CDR3 comprises 16 residues.

The rearrangement uses TRBV4-1 and TRBJ1-2, with 7 bases fitting TRBD1. Germline V gene data show CDR1 as MGHRA and CDR2 as YSYEKL. The CDR3 has 15 amino acids. After removal of 4 bases from V and 4 bases from J, the junction contained 9 bases not matched to a gene. The CDR3 DNA reads TGCGCCAGCAGCCCTGACAGGGTCGGACTCTATGGCTACACCTTC. Translating it yields CASSPDRVGLYGYTF.

In this sample, this clone turned up a few times. V gene TRBV6-1 combines with J gene TRBJ2-7; D is possibly TRBD2 (5 bases). The CDR3 runs 15 residues. V lost 8 bases and J 4 bases, leaving 21 bases between the germline ends. The germline V gene has CDR1 MNHNS and CDR2 SASEGT. The CDR3 loop reads CASHPGDFGIYEQYF. CDR3 bases: TGTGCCAGCCATCCCGGGGATTTCGGAATTTACGAGCAGTACTTC.

Here the CDR3 reads CASSPPSGLVPEQYF. In nucleotides, the CDR3 is TGTGCCAGCAGTCCACCTTCGGGACTAGTTCCCGAGCAGTACTTC. This chain joins TRBV7-9 and TRBJ2-7; TRBD2 agrees at 8 bases. CDR1 and CDR2 from the germline V gene are SEHNR and FQNEAQ (reference sequence). The CDR3 extends over 15 amino acids. The V segment lost 6 bases and the J segment 6 bases; nucleotides outside the gene matches: 13. Based on the CDR3 plus reference TRBV7-9 and TRBJ2-7, the full variable domain is DTGVSQNPRHKITKRGQNVTFRCDPISEHNRLYWYRQTLGQGPEFLTYFQNEAQLEKSRLLSDRFSAERPKGSFSTLEIQRTEQGDSAMYLCASSPPSGLVPEQYFGPGTRLTVT.

The J gene is TRBJ2-1, the V gene TRBV19; 13 bases line up with TRBD2. V shed 6 bases, J shed 7 bases, and the junction held 3 bases outside the gene matches. The germline CDR1 and CDR2 sequences are LNHDA and SQIVND (reference sequence). The CDR3 totals 14 residues. In DNA form, the CDR3 reads TGTGCCAGTAGACTAGCGGGGGGGCCTAATGAGCAGTTCTTC. This encodes CASRLAGGPNEQFF.

This clone was seen only a few times. The chain's CDR3 is CASSPLGLGYTDTQYF. The CDR3 nucleotides are TGTGCCAGCAGCCCCCTAGGACTTGGTTATACAGATACGCAGTATTTT. V usage is TRBV27 and J usage is TRBJ2-3, with D possibly being TRBD2 (5 bases). V dropped 6 bases and J dropped 3 bases, with 19 bases sitting between them. CDR1 and CDR2 from the germline V gene are MNHEY and SMNVEV (reference sequence). This CDR3 spans 16 amino acids.

The J gene is TRBJ1-2, the V gene TRBV18, with 7 bases that match TRBD1. The trim removed 2 bases at V and 6 bases at J, leaving 6 bases unmatched. Germline V CDR1 and CDR2: KGHSH, LQKENI. This CDR3 has 14 residues. CDR3 sequence reads: CASSPGETGNGYTF. In DNA form, the CDR3 reads TGTGCCAGCTCACCAGGGGAGACAGGGAATGGCTACACCTTC.

The chain is built from TRBV11-2 and TRBJ1-1; D uncertain. The V gene lost 3 bases and the J gene lost 4 bases, with 9 bases spanning the gap. Germline-derived CDR1 and CDR2 are SGHAT and FQNNGV. This CDR3 contains 13 residues. CDR3 nucleotide sequence: TGTGCCAGCAGCTTTTCAGAGAGCACTGAAGCTTTCTTT. This translates into CASSFSESTEAFF.

The chain links TRBV13 to TRBJ2-4; 10 bases agree with TRBD2. The CDR3 extends over 14 amino acids. Looked up from germline, CDR1 is PRHDT and CDR2 is FYEKMQ (reference sequence). The J segment lost 8 bases and the V segment lost 6 bases, leaving 7 bases of the junction unmatched. The CDR3 spells CASSSSGRWDIQYF. For the CDR3, the DNA is TGTGCCAGCAGTTCTAGCGGGAGATGGGACATTCAGTACTTC.

The rearrangement links TRBV9 to TRBJ2-1; 10 positions match TRBD1. There are 15 residues in the CDR3. V lost 0 bases and J lost 9; bases outside the gene matches: 6. Germline CDR1 and CDR2: SGDLS and YYNGEE. CDR3 loop: CASSVDDRGLGEQFF. In nucleotides, the CDR3 is TGTGCCAGCAGCGTAGATGACAGGGGGCTAGGTGAGCAGTTCTTC.

This rearrangement joins TRBV27 to TRBJ2-3, with D unresolved. Germline V gene sequence: CDR1 MNHEY, CDR2 SMNVEV (reference sequence). This CDR3 region has 12 residues. V lost 4 bases and J lost 6, with 8 bases in between. This CDR3 reads CASSSILDTQYF. The CDR3 DNA sequence: TGTGCCAGCAGTTCTATTCTTGATACGCAGTATTTT.

This clone was seen more than once but under ten times. J is TRBJ2-2 and V is TRBV27; 9 nucleotides match TRBD1. The ends lost 7 bases at V and 5 bases at J; junction bases unmatched: 5. Germline values: CDR1 MNHEY, CDR2 SMNVEV (reference sequence). This CDR3 spans 14 amino acids. The CDR3 sequence is CASTQGAGTGELFF. CDR3 in DNA: TGTGCCAGCACACAGGGGGCGGGGACCGGGGAGCTGTTTTTT.

The chain's CDR3 is CASSLERLAGTPGAQYF. CDR3 DNA: TGTGCCAGCAGCTTGGAGCGACTAGCGGGGACTCCTGGGGCCCAGTACTTC. The V gene is TRBV5-8, the J gene TRBJ2-5; TRBD2 matches 11 bases. The germline V gene has CDR1 SGHTS and CDR2 YDEGEE. V was clipped by 0 bases and J by 9 bases; unmatched bases: 13. The CDR3 consists of 17 residues.

Note on this clone: A read error may explain this, as a much larger clone is one base away. V gene TRBV27 combines with J gene TRBJ2-7; D is ambiguous. The CDR3 totals 13 residues. From germline, CDR1 is MNHEY and CDR2 SMNVEV (reference sequence). CDR3 sequence: CTSSLSSSNEQYF. In DNA, the CDR3 is TGTACCAGCAGTTTATCGTCCTCAAACGAGCAGTACTTC.

The chain is built from TRBV27 and TRBJ2-7; TRBD1 matches at 9 bases. The CDR3 sequence is 17 residues long. Trimming at V came to 0 bases and at J to 4 bases, leaving 10 bases not matched to a gene. The germline CDR1 and CDR2 sequences are MNHEY and SMNVEV (reference sequence). CDR3 region: CASSLSGLGTGIYEQYF. As DNA, the CDR3 is TGTGCCAGCAGTTTATCGGGACTTGGGACAGGGATTTACGAGCAGTACTTC.

J is TRBJ2-5 and V is TRBV7-6, with D perhaps given as TRBD1 or TRBD2 (5 bases each). The DNA end lines up better with TRBJ2-7; the J call may be wrong. The CDR3 consists of 14 residues. CDR1 is SGHVS, CDR2 FNYEAQ, per germline. CDR3 protein: CASSIQVEGAEQYF. The CDR3 coding sequence is TGTGCCAGCAGCATACAGGTCGAGGGCGCCGAGCAGTACTTC.

This clone was recorded many times. The chain carries TRBV7-9 and TRBJ2-5, with D tentatively TRBD1 (5 bases). V gave up 6 bases and J gave up 2 bases, with 13 bases separating them. This CDR3 region has 14 residues. Per the germline V gene, CDR1 is SEHNR and CDR2 is FQNEAQ (reference sequence). This chain's CDR3 is CASRDATAQETQYF. The DNA for the CDR3 is TGTGCCAGCAGGGATGCGACAGCACAAGAGACCCAGTACTTC. Full variable domain (missing parts from reference TRBV7-9 and TRBJ2-5): DTGVSQNPRHKITKRGQNVTFRCDPISEHNRLYWYRQTLGQGPEFLTYFQNEAQLEKSRLLSDRFSAERPKGSFSTLEIQRTEQGDSAMYLCASRDATAQETQYFGPGTRLLVL.

Only a few counts were recorded for this clone. This chain uses TRBV5-4 with TRBJ1-2; weak D call: TRBD1 (6 bases). The CDR3 spans 15 residues. CDR1 is SGHNT, CDR2 YYREEE, per germline (reference sequence). Trimming pared 2 bases from V and 2 bases from J, leaving 13 bases between. The CDR3 nucleotides read TGTGCCAGCAGCTTCCGGGGCAGGGGCAACTATGGCTACACCTTC. This gives the protein CASSFRGRGNYGYTF.

The gene calls are TRBV7-8 and TRBJ1-1, with D unresolved. The CDR3 is 14 residues long. V was cut by 1 base and J by 4 bases, with 10 bases left in between. Germline CDR1 SGHVS, CDR2 FQNEAQ. The CDR3 reads CASSLGVWLTEAFF. CDR3 DNA sequence: TGTGCCAGCAGCTTAGGAGTATGGCTCACTGAAGCTTTCTTT.

This clone has ten or more counts. The chain carries TRBV27 and TRBJ2-7; D remains ambiguous. Germline V CDR1 and CDR2: MNHEY, SMNVEV (reference sequence). V was clipped by 2 bases and J by 3 bases, with 8 bases between them. This CDR3 region has 13 residues. The CDR3 DNA reads TGTGCCAGCAGTTTAGGACGGTTCTACGAGCAGTACTTC. Translation: CASSLGRFYEQYF.

This clone occurred a few times. The chain couples TRBV19 to TRBJ2-7, with D hard to call. V lost 4 bases and J lost 1, with 11 bases in between. CDR3 length equals 14 residues. Per germline, CDR1 LNHDA and CDR2 SQIVND (reference sequence). The CDR3 sequence is CASSNSWGSYEQYF. CDR3 bases: TGTGCCAGTAGTAACAGCTGGGGATCCTACGAGCAGTACTTC.

The chain employs TRBV7-9 and TRBJ2-3; TRBD2 matches at 10 bases. Germline loops: CDR1 SEHNR, CDR2 FQNEAQ (reference sequence). The V segment lost 2 bases and the J segment 0 bases; nucleotides outside the gene matches: 2. CDR3 length: 16 residues. The CDR3: CASSLTSGASTDTQYF. The CDR3 coding sequence is TGTGCCAGCAGCTTAACTAGCGGGGCTAGCACAGATACGCAGTATTTT.

This clone was seen a few times. The V gene is TRBV4-1, the J gene TRBJ2-7; either TRBD1 or TRBD2 may fit D (5 bases each). CDR3 length: 13 residues. CDR1 and CDR2 (germline): MGHRA, YSYEKL. V lost 1 base, J lost 4 bases, and 8 bases lay in between. CDR3 sequence (DNA): TGCGCCAGCAGCCAAGGGGGGTTGTACGAGCAGTACTTC. Translating gives CASSQGGLYEQYF.

This clone was detected a few times. The DNA of the CDR3 is TGTGCCAGCAGCGCCGGGACAGGGGCCTACGAGCAGTACTTC. Its protein is CASSAGTGAYEQYF. The chain recombines TRBV7-9 with TRBJ2-7, with 10 bases aligning to TRBD1. The V gene's germline CDR1 is SEHNR and CDR2 FQNEAQ (reference sequence). The CDR3 runs 14 residues. V gave up 5 bases and J gave up 2 bases; unmatched junction bases: 3.

In its sample, this clone was seen a few times. This sequence joins TRBV6-4 and TRBJ2-7; D not resolved. The CDR3 has 16 amino acids. Germline CDR1 and CDR2: MRHNA and SNTAGT. Deletions cut 3 bases from V and 7 bases from J, with 22 bases between. The CDR3 DNA is TGTGCCAGCAGTGAAAGTTTTTCCTATCTTTACGAAGAGCAGTACTTC. Protein sequence: CASSESFSYLYEEQYF.

J is TRBJ1-2 and V is TRBV9; D is perhaps TRBD1 (6 bases). Per germline, CDR1 SGDLS and CDR2 YYNGEE. CDR3 length: 15 amino acids. The germline V and J ends were trimmed by 1 base and 4 bases, with 14 bases remaining between them. The CDR3 nucleotides are TGTGCCAGCAGCGTAACAGGGACTTTGGCCTATGGCTACACCTTC. Translation: CASSVTGTLAYGYTF.

This chain links TRBV4-1 with TRBJ2-3; 7 nucleotides agree with TRBD1. V lost 1 base and J lost 3; bases outside the gene matches: 10. Germline V gives CDR1 MGHRA, CDR2 YSYEKL. CDR3 length: 17 amino acids. The CDR3 coding sequence is TGCGCCAGCAGCCAAGGAATACGACAGGGTGGGACAGATACGCAGTATTTT. It yields the protein CASSQGIRQGGTDTQYF.